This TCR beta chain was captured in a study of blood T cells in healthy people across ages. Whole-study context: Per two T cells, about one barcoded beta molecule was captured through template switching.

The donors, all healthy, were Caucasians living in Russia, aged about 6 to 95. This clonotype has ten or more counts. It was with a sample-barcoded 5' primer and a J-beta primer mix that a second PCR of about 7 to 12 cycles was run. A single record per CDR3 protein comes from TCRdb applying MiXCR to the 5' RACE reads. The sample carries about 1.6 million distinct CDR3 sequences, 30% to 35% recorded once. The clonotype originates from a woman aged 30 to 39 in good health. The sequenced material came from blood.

CDR3 nucleotides: TGTGCCTCGGGGGACTCACGCCTTGAGCAGTACTTC. This gives the protein CASGDSRLEQYF. The J gene is TRBJ2-7, the V gene TRBV7-9, with a possible D match to TRBD2 (6 bases). Germline CDR1 reads SEHNR; CDR2 reads FQNEAQ (reference sequence). The CDR3 totals 12 residues. Trimming took 11 bases from V and 7 from J, leaving 18 bases between them.